This T cell receptor beta chain originates from a study of cytomegalovirus exposure and HLA in healthy donors. Study-level points and caveats: Listed as cytomegalovirus-associated were 164 TCR beta chains.

Despite likely unrecorded immune exposures, the donors were nominally healthy at the time of sampling. This clone was found once. The antigen remains undetermined. Primers for the PCR totalled 60 Vbeta and 13 Jbeta. The table came from immunoSEQ multiplex PCR; TCRdb's copy has only in-frame clones and leaves some out. There are 150,000 to 200,000 clones in the sample; 80% to 85% occur only once, and roughly 1% lies in the top ten. This TCR was recovered from a man aged 25 to 40 in good health and CMV-seronegative. Material: PBMCs.

The CDR3 DNA is TGTGCCAGCAGACGAAGTGCGGGGTTTAGCTATAATTCACCCCTCCACTTT. Protein: CASRRSAGFSYNSPLHF. The rearrangement joins TRBV2 to TRBJ1-6; D is unresolved. V was cut by 6 bases and J by 3 bases, with 18 bases left in between. Per germline, CDR1 SNHLY and CDR2 FYNNEI. There are 17 residues in the CDR3.